Below, 21 T cell receptor beta chains from the same sample are listed, as sequenced in a study of regulatory T cells in long-lasting Graves disease. CDR3-region Arm-PCR and iRepertoire HTBI primers produced the TCR beta libraries. Via MiXCR, TCRdb re-called the multiplex PCR reads, giving one row per CDR3 protein. The table lists about 660,000 distinct CDR3 sequences, 25% to 35% of them singletons. Regarding time point: persistent/refractory GD, antithyroid drugs over 5 years with positive TRAb. With RNA extracted from PBMCs as input, the TCR library was made. Source: peripheral blood mononuclear cells (PBMCs), taken when the disease was refractory, from a patient treated with antithyroid drugs. The receptors were gathered from a female donor with Graves disease.

The CDR3 DNA is TGTGCCATCAGATCCGCGCCTAGCGGAGACTCCTACGAGCAGTACTTC. It is translated as CAIRSAPSGDSYEQYF. The V gene is TRBV10-3, the J gene TRBJ2-7, with 7 bases that match TRBD2. Germline lookup yields CDR1 ENHRY and CDR2 SYGVKD. With V trimmed by 6 bases and J by 0 bases, 11 bases remained unmatched. The CDR3 runs to 16 residues.

This chain connects TRBV30 to TRBJ2-7; D not certain. Germline V gene sequence: CDR1 GTSNPN, CDR2 SVGIG (reference sequence). This CDR3 region has 11 residues. V was shortened by 6 bases and J by 2 bases, with 8 bases between the two germline ends. In DNA form, the CDR3 reads TGTGCCTGTACCAGTACCTACGAGCAGTACTTC. The encoded protein is CACTSTYEQYF.

This clonotype has just a few counts. The rearrangement uses TRBV20-1 and TRBJ1-2, with 11 bases aligning to TRBD1. This CDR3 is built from 14 residues. Germline V gene lookup returns CDR1 DFQATT and CDR2 SNEGSKA (reference sequence). J lost 1 base, V lost 3 bases, and 1 base had no gene match. As DNA, the CDR3 is TGCAGTGCTAGTGGGACAGGGGGTAACTATGGCTACACCTTC. Residues: CSASGTGGNYGYTF.

This clonotype has just a few counts. This chain joins TRBV20-1 and TRBJ1-2; the match to TRBD1 covers 8 bases. The germline V gene has CDR1 DFQATT and CDR2 SNEGSKA (reference sequence). J was trimmed by 1 base and V by 3 bases; bases with no gene match: 4. The CDR3 totals 14 residues. In DNA form, the CDR3 reads TGCAGTGCTAGGGACAGGGTTATTAACTATGGCTACACCTTC. It specifies CSARDRVINYGYTF.

This clonotype came up once. The chain links TRBV10-3 to TRBJ1-1, with D possibly being TRBD1 (5 bases). Trimming pared 4 bases from V and 3 bases from J, leaving 9 bases between. CDR1 is ENHRY and CDR2 is SYGVKD in the germline V gene. The CDR3 is 13 residues long. The CDR3 DNA reads as TGTGCCATCAGTGTAGGAGGGGACACTGAAGCTTTCTTT. It yields the protein CAISVGGDTEAFF.

This chain uses TRBV7-6 with TRBJ1-5, with D perhaps matching TRBD1 (5 bases). CDR3 length equals 13 residues. The V gene lost 5 bases and the J gene lost 7 bases, with 12 bases spanning the gap. Germline CDR1 reads SGHVS; CDR2 reads FNYEAQ. In DNA form, the CDR3 reads TGTGCCAGCAGCCCCAGGCGGGGCCAGCCCCAGCATTTT. Translated, it gives CASSPRRGQPQHF.

There are many counts of this clonotype. Written as DNA, the CDR3 is TGTGCCAGCAGTCCGACAGTTAGCAATCAGCCCCAGCATTTT. It specifies CASSPTVSNQPQHF. The J gene is TRBJ1-5, the V gene TRBV2; possible D gene TRBD1, 5 bases. The CDR3 loop spans 14 amino acids. The V gene lost 5 bases and the J gene lost 0 bases, with 8 bases spanning the gap. Germline V gene data show CDR1 as SNHLY and CDR2 as FYNNEI.

This clonotype was counted many times. CDR3 in amino acids: CASSPRGGTPYGYTF. In nucleotides, the CDR3 is TGTGCCAGCAGTCCCCGGGGTGGGACACCCTATGGCTACACCTTC. The chain has TRBV12-3 or TRBV12-4 and TRBJ1-2, with a weak D call TRBD1 (6 bases). This CDR3 has 15 residues. V was shortened by 5 bases and J by 4 bases, with 17 bases between the two germline ends.

This clonotype was detected a few times. This rearrangement joins TRBV19 to TRBJ2-5; a weak D match, TRBD2 (6 bases). The germline gives CDR1 LNHDA, CDR2 SQIVND (reference sequence). The CDR3 runs to 14 residues. V lost 6 bases and J 7 bases, leaving 18 bases between the germline ends. The CDR3 loop is CASRLLGGASTQYF. The CDR3 DNA sequence: TGTGCCAGTAGACTGCTCGGGGGAGCCTCGACCCAGTACTTC.

This clonotype was found many times. The CDR3 DNA reads as TGTGCCAGCAGTTTATCGCCTAGCAGGGATGGCTACACCTTC. Protein: CASSLSPSRDGYTF. The chain has TRBV28 and TRBJ1-2, with a tentative D call TRBD1 (5 bases). Germline-derived CDR1 and CDR2 are MDHEN and SYDVKM. The CDR3 has 14 residues. The V end lost 1 base, the J end lost 6 bases, and 12 bases lay between the germline ends.

Only one count was recorded for this clonotype. This sequence joins TRBV28 and TRBJ1-5; tentative D call: TRBD1 (5 bases). Per the germline V gene, CDR1 is MDHEN and CDR2 is SYDVKM. Trimming removed 3 bases at V and 6 bases at J, with 27 bases between. The CDR3 runs to 19 residues. Written as DNA, the CDR3 is TGTGCCAGCAGTTTTGGGCGGGGACGGGGAATTCGTTCAGTTCAGCCCCAGCATTTT. Amino acid sequence: CASSFGRGRGIRSVQPQHF. The full variable domain, with the rest looked up from reference TRBV28 and TRBJ1-5, is DVKVTQSSRYLVKRTGEKVFLECVQDMDHENMFWYRQDPGLGLRLIYFSYDVKMKEKGDIPEGYSVSREKKERFSLILESASTNQTSMYLCASSFGRGRGIRSVQPQHFGDGTRLSIL.

This clonotype was seen only a few times. The V and J genes are TRBV29-1 and TRBJ1-1, with 9 nucleotides matching TRBD1. The germline gives CDR1 SQVTM, CDR2 ANQGSEA. The CDR3 is 14 residues long. J gave up 4 bases and V 5 bases, and 8 bases lay outside the gene matches. CDR3 sequence: CSVSRTGDGTEAFF. CDR3 bases: TGCAGCGTTTCTAGGACAGGGGATGGCACTGAAGCTTTCTTT. Combining the CDR3 with reference TRBV29-1 and TRBJ1-1 gives the whole variable domain SAVISQKPSRDICQRGTSLTIQCQVDSQVTMMFWYRQQPGQSLTLIATANQGSEATYESGFVIDKFPISRPNLTFSTLTVSNMSPEDSSIYLCSVSRTGDGTEAFFGQGTRLTVV.

On this clonotype: A much larger clone is a single base away; this may be a read error. The chain employs TRBV9 and TRBJ2-7; tentatively, D is TRBD2 (6 bases). The CDR3 extends over 14 amino acids. Germline-derived CDR1 and CDR2 are SGDLS and YYNGEE. The ends were cut back, 6 bases at V and 3 bases at J, with 16 bases in the middle. CDR3: CASTRGDSGYEQYF. For the CDR3, the DNA is TGTGCCAGCACGCGTGGGGACTCGGGCTACGAGCAGTACTTC. Full variable domain (remainder filled in from reference TRBV9 and TRBJ2-7): DSGVTQTPKHLITATGQRVTLRCSPRSGDLSVYWYQQSLDQGLQFLIQYYNGEERAKGNILERFSAQQFPDLHSELNLSSLELGDSALYFCASTRGDSGYEQYFGPGTRLTVT.

This sequence joins TRBV28 and TRBJ1-1, with 10 bases aligning to TRBD1. The J segment lost 3 bases and the V segment lost 6 bases, leaving 4 bases of the junction unmatched. Germline CDR1 reads MDHEN; CDR2 reads SYDVKM. CDR3 length: 14 amino acids. This CDR3 reads CASSKGQGYTEAFF. DNA of the CDR3: TGTGCCAGCAGCAAGGGACAGGGGTACACTGAAGCTTTCTTT.

This chain joins TRBV29-1 and TRBJ2-2; 15 bases match TRBD2. The CDR3 totals 17 residues. V lost 4 bases and J lost 0; bases outside the gene matches: 3. CDR1 SQVTM and CDR2 ANQGSEA come from the germline V gene. CDR3 residues: CSVGGLAGGANTGELFF. CDR3 bases: TGCAGCGTTGGGGGACTAGCGGGAGGAGCGAACACCGGGGAGCTGTTTTTT.

The chain uses TRBV5-1 and TRBJ1-2; TRBD1 matches at 12 bases. The J segment lost 8 bases and the V segment lost 0 bases, leaving 5 bases of the junction unmatched. The length of the CDR3 is 15 residues. Germline V gene data show CDR1 as SGHRS and CDR2 as YFSETQ. The chain's CDR3 is CASSLDGTGGAGYTF. CDR3 sequence (DNA): TGCGCCAGCAGCTTGGATGGGACAGGGGGCGCAGGCTACACCTTC.

The sample holds a few counts of this clonotype. V and J are TRBV6-2 or TRBV6-3 and TRBJ2-7; 10 bases align to TRBD2. The V gene end was trimmed by 5 bases and the J gene end by 3 bases; junction bases not matched to a gene: 16. CDR1 is MNHEY, CDR2 SVGEGT, per germline. The CDR3 length is 18 residues. CDR3 in DNA: TGTGCCAGCAGTCAGGGACAGTGGCCTAGCGGGAGTATCTACGAGCAGTACTTC. Translation gives CASSQGQWPSGSIYEQYF.

This clonotype was recorded only once. This chain joins TRBV9 and TRBJ2-7, with a possible D match to TRBD1 (6 bases). The CDR3 consists of 15 residues. With 4 bases removed from V and 0 bases from J, the gap between germline ends came to 14 bases. The germline V gene has CDR1 SGDLS and CDR2 YYNGEE. The CDR3, as DNA: TGTGCCAGCAGCCCCGGACAGCATAACTCCTACGAGCAGTACTTC. Protein sequence: CASSPGQHNSYEQYF.

This clonotype was observed a handful of times. The chain recombines TRBV11-2 with TRBJ2-1, with a possible D match to TRBD2 (5 bases). The CDR3 contains 17 residues. Trimming took off 3 bases at V and 0 bases at J, with 15 bases between the two ends. Germline CDR1 reads SGHAT; CDR2 reads FQNNGV. The CDR3 protein is CASSLRLPTSSYNEQFF. CDR3 in DNA: TGTGCCAGCAGCTTGAGACTACCAACGAGCTCCTACAATGAGCAGTTCTTC. The complete variable domain, with remaining parts taken from reference TRBV11-2 and TRBJ2-1, reads EAGVAQSPRYKIIEKRQSVAFWCNPISGHATLYWYQQILGQGPKLLIQFQNNGVVDDSQLPKDRFSAERLKGVDSTLKIQPAKLEDSAVYLCASSLRLPTSSYNEQFFGPGTRLTVL.

This clonotype was counted between two and nine times. This chain links TRBV18 with TRBJ2-5, with D unresolved. The CDR3 is 15 residues long. V was trimmed by 2 bases and J by 1 base, leaving 11 bases between them. CDR1 and CDR2 (germline): KGHSH, LQKENI. CDR3 residues: CASSPFLRTQETQYF. The CDR3 DNA reads TGTGCCAGCTCACCATTTCTAAGGACCCAAGAGACCCAGTACTTC. Supplemented by reference TRBV18 and TRBJ2-5, the full variable domain reads NAGVMQNPRHLVRRRGQEARLRCSPMKGHSHVYWYRQLPEEGLKFMVYLQKENIIDESGMPKERFSAEFPKEGPSILRIQQVVRGDSAAYFCASSPFLRTQETQYFGPGTRLLVL.

In this sample, this clonotype turned up a few times. The chain combines TRBV19 with TRBJ1-2, with 8 bases fitting TRBD1. Germline V gene data show CDR1 as LNHDA and CDR2 as SQIVND (reference sequence). The CDR3 is 14 amino acids. Losses at the gene ends were 3 bases for V and 5 bases for J; bases not matched to a gene: 5. CDR3 amino acids: CASSIGTGEYGYTF. In DNA, the CDR3 is TGTGCCAGTAGTATCGGGACAGGAGAATATGGCTACACCTTC.